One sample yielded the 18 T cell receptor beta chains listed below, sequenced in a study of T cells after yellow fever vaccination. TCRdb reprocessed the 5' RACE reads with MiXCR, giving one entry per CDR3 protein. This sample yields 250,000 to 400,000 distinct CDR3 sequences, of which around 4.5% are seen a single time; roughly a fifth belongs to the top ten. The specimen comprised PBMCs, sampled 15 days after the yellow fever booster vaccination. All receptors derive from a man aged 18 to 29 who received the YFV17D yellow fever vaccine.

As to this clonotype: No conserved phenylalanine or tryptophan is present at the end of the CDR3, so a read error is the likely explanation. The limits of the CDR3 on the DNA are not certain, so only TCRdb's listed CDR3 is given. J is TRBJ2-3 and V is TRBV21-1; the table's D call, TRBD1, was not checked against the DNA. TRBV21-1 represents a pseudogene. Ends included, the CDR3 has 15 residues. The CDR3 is CASSKFPSLLSIKGE.

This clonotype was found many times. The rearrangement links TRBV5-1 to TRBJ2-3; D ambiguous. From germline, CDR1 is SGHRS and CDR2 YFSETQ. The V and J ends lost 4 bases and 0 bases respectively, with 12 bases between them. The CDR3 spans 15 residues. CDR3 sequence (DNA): TGCGCCAGCAGCAGCCTCCCATACAGCACAGATACGCAGTATTTT. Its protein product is CASSSLPYSTDTQYF.

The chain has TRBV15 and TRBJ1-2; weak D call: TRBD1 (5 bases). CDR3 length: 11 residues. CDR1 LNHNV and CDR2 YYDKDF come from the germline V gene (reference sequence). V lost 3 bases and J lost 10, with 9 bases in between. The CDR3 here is CATSRQGTYTF. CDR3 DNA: TGTGCCACCAGCAGGCAGGGCACCTACACCTTC.

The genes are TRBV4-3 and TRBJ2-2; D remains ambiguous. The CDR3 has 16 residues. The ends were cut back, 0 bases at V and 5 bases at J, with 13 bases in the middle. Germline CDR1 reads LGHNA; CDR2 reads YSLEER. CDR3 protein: CASSQDSRLLTGELFF. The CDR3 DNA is TGCGCCAGCAGCCAAGATTCGAGACTTTTAACCGGGGAGCTGTTTTTT.

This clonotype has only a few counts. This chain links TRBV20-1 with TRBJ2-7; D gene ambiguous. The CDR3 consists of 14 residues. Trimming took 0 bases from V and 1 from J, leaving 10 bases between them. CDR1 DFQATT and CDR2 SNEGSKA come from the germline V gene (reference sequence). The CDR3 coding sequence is TGCAGTGCTAGAGATCTGGCGGAATCCTACGAGCAGTACTTC. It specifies CSARDLAESYEQYF.

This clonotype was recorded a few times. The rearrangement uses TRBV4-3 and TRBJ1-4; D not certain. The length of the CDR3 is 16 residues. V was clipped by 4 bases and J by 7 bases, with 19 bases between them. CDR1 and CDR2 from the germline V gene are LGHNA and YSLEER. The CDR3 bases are TGCGCCAGCAGCCGCAGGCAGGAGACTCGGGGTGAAAAACTGTTTTTT. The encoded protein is CASSRRQETRGEKLFF.

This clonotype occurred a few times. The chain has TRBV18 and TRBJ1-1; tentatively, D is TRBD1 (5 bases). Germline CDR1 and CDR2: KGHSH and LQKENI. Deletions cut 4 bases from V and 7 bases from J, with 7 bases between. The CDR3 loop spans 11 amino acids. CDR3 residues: CASSRQGEAFF. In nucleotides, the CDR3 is TGTGCCAGCTCACGGCAGGGTGAAGCTTTCTTT.

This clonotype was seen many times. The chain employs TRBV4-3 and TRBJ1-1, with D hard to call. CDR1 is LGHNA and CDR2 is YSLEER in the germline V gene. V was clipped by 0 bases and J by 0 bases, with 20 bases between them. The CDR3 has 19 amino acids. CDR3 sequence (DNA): TGCGCCAGCAGCCAAGATCCGGCCAGGACCACTTTCATGAACACTGAAGCTTTCTTT. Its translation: CASSQDPARTTFMNTEAFF.

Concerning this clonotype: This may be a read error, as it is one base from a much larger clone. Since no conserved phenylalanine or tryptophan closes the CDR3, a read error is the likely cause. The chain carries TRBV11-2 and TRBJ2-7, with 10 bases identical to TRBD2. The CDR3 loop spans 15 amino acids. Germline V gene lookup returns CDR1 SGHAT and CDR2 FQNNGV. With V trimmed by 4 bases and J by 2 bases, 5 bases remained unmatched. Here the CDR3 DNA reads TGTGCCAGCAGCTGGGGGAGCGGGGGGGCCTACGAGCAGTACTGC. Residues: CASSWGSGGAYEQYC.

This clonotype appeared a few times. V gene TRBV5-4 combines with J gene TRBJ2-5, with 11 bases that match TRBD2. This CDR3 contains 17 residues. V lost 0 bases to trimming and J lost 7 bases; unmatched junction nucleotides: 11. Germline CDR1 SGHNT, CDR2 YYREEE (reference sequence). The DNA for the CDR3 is TGTGCCAGCAGCTTGGAGGCTAGCGGGGGGACGAGGGGGACCCAGTACTTC. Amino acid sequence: CASSLEASGGTRGTQYF.

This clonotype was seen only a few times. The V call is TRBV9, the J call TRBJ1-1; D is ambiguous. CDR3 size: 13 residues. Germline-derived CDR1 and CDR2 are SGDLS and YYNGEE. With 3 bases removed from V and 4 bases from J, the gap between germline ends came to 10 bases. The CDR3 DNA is TGTGCCAGCAGCGCGGAGTTGGGCACTGAAGCTTTCTTT. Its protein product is CASSAELGTEAFF.

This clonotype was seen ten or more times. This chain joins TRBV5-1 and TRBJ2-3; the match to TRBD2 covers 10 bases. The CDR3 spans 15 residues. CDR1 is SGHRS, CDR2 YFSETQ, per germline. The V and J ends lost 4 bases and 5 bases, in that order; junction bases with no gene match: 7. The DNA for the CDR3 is TGCGCCAGCAGCGGAATAGCGGGGGGCAAAGATACGCAGTATTTT. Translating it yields CASSGIAGGKDTQYF.

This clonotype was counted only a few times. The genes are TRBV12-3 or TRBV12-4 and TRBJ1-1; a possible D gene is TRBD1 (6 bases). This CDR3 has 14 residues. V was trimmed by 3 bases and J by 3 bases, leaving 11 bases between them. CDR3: CASSFLPGDTEAFF. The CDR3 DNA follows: TGTGCCAGCAGTTTCTTGCCAGGGGACACTGAAGCTTTCTTT.

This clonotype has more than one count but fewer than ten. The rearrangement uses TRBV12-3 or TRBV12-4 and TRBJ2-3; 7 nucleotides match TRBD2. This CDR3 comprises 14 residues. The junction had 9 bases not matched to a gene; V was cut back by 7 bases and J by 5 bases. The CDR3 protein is CASTPAGSVDTQYF. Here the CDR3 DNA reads TGTGCCAGCACTCCAGCGGGGTCGGTAGATACGCAGTATTTT.

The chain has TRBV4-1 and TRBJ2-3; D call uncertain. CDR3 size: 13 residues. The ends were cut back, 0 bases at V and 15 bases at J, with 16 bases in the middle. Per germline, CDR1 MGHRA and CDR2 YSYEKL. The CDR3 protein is CASSQDGYTQDYF. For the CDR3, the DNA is TGCGCCAGCAGCCAAGACGGCTACACCCAGGATTATTTT.

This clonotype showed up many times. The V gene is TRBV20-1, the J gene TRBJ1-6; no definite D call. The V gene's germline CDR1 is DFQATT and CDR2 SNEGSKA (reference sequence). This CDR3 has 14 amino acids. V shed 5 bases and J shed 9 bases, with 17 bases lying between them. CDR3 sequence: CSAGKGRLGSPLHF. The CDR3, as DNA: TGCAGTGCTGGGAAAGGGAGGCTCGGTTCACCCCTCCACTTT.

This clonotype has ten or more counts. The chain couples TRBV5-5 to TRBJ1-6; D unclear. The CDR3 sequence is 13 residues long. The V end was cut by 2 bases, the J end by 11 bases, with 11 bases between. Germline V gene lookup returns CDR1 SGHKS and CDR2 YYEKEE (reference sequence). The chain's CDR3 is CASSLFLDPPLHF. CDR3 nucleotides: TGTGCCAGCAGCTTATTTCTGGATCCACCCCTCCACTTT.

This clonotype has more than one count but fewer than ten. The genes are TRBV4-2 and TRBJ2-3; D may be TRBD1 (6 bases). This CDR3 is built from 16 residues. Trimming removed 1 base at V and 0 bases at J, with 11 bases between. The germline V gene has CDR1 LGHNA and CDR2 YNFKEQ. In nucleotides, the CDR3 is TGTGCCAGCAGCCAAGGTGACAGGCCCAGCACAGATACGCAGTATTTT. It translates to CASSQGDRPSTDTQYF.